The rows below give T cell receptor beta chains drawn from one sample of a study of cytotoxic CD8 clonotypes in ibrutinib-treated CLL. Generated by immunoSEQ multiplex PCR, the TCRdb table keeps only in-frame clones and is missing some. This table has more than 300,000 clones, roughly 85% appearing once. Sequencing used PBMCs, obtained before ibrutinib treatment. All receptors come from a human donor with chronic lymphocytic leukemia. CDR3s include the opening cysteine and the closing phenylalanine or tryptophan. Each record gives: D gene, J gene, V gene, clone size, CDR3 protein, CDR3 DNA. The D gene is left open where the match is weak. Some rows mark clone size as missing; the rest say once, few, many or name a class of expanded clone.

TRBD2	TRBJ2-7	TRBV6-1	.	CASSVAGGSYEQYF	TGTGCCAGCAGTGTAGCGGGAGGGTCTTACGAGCAGTACTTC
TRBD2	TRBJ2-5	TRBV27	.	CASSFSQRGEGRSGETQYF	TGTGCCAGCAGTTTCTCCCAACGGGGGGAGGGCCGGTCTGGAGAGACCCAGTACTTC
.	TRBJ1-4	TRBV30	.	CAWRPRGGLGEKLFF	TGTGCCTGGAGGCCCCGTGGAGGGCTGGGTGAAAAACTGTTTTTT
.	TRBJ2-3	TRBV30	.	CAWSPEREGTQYF	TGTGCCTGGTCCCCGGAACGCGAGGGTACGCAGTATTTT
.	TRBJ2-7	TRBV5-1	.	CASSVDSHSYEQYF	TGCGCCAGCAGCGTGGACTCACACTCCTACGAGCAGTACTTC
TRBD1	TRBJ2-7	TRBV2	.	CATRDRVHEQYF	TGTGCCACAAGGGACAGGGTCCACGAGCAGTACTTC
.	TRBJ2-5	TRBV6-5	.	CASSYSMRAGEETQYF	TGTGCCAGCAGTTACTCAATGCGGGCAGGGGAAGAGACCCAGTACTTC
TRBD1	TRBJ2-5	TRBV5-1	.	CASSWDSQETQYF	TGCGCCAGCAGCTGGGACAGCCAAGAGACCCAGTACTTC
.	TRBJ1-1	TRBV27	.	CASSSRGGTEAFF	TGTGCCAGCAGCAGCAGGGGTGGGACTGAAGCTTTCTTT
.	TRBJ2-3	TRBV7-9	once	CASSPLYTQYF	TGTGCCAGCAGCCCCCTTTATACGCAGTATTTT
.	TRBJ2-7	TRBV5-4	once	CASSMKRPPYEQYF	TGTGCCAGCAGCATGAAGCGGCCTCCCTACGAGCAGTACTTC
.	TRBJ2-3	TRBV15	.	CATSRWARPDTQYF	TGTGCCACCAGCAGATGGGCCCGGCCAGATACGCAGTATTTT
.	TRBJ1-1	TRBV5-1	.	CASSLAPENTEAFF	TGCGCCAGCAGCTTGGCCCCAGAGAACACTGAAGCTTTCTTT
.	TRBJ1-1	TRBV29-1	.	CSVSGTKENTEAFF	TGCAGCGTTTCTGGGACAAAGGAAAACACTGAAGCTTTCTTT
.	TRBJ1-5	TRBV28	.	CASSSQGQPQHF	TGTGCCAGCAGTTCCCAAGGGCAGCCCCAGCATTTT
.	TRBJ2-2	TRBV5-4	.	CASRSGTTTGELFF	TGTGCCAGCAGGTCCGGGACAACCACCGGGGAGCTGTTTTTT
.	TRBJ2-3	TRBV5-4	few	CASSFSGSTDTQYF	TGTGCCAGCAGCTTTAGCGGTAGCACAGATACGCAGTATTTT
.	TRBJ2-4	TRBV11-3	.	CASSPGIGAKNIQYF	TGTGCCAGCAGCCCGGGTATTGGGGCCAAAAACATTCAGTACTTC
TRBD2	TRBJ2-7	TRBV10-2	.	CASSRFRGSDSYEQYF	TGCGCCAGCAGTAGGTTCCGCGGGAGTGACTCCTACGAGCAGTACTTC
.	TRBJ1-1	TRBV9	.	CASSVGDPNTEAFF	TGTGCCAGCAGCGTAGGGGATCCCAACACTGAAGCTTTCTTT
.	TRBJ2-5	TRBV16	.	CASSQFRGKETQYF	TGTGCCAGCAGCCAATTTAGGGGGAAGGAGACCCAGTACTTC
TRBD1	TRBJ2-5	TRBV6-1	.	CASRGWDSLRETQYF	TGTGCCAGCAGAGGCTGGGACAGTCTGAGGGAGACCCAGTACTTC
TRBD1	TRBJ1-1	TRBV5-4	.	CASSLGDRANTEAFF	TGTGCCAGCAGCTTGGGGGACAGGGCGAACACTGAAGCTTTCTTT
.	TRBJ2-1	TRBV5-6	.	CASSLGSSYNEQFF	TGTGCCAGCAGCTTAGGGAGCTCCTACAATGAGCAGTTCTTC
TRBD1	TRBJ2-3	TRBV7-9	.	CASSQGLTGGPDTQYF	TGTGCCAGCAGCCAGGGATTAACAGGGGGCCCAGATACGCAGTATTTT
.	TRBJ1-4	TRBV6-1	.	CASSEDRRGPGREKLFF	TGTGCCAGCAGTGAAGATCGTCGGGGACCAGGACGTGAAAAACTGTTTTTT
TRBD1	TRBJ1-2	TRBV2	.	CASSRDRSDYGYTF	TGTGCCAGCAGCCGGGACAGGAGTGATTATGGCTACACCTTC
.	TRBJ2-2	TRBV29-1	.	CSVKINTGELFF	TGCAGCGTGAAGATTAACACCGGGGAGCTGTTTTTT
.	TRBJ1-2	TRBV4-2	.	CASSQTPGSPDMLYGYTF	TGTGCCAGCAGCCAGACACCGGGATCCCCCGACATGCTTTATGGCTACACCTTC